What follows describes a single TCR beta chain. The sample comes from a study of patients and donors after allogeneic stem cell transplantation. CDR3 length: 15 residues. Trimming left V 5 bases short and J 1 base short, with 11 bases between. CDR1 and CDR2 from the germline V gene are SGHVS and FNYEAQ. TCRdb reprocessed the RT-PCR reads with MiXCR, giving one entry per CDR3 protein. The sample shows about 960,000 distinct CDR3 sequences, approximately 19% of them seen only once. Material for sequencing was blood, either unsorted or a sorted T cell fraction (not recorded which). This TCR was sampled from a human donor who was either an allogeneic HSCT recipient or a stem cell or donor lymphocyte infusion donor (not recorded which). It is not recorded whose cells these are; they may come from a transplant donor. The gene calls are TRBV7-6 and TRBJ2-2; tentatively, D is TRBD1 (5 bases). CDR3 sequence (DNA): TGTGCCAGCAGCCCCCTGACAGAGAACACCGGGGAGCTGTTTTTT. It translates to CASSPLTENTGELFF. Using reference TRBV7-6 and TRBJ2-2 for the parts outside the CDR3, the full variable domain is GAGVSQSPRYKVTKRGQDVALRCDPISGHVSLYWYRQALGQGPEFLTYFNYEAQQDKSGLPNDRFSAERPEGSISTLTIQRTEQRDSAMYRCASSPLTENTGELFFGEGSRLTVL.